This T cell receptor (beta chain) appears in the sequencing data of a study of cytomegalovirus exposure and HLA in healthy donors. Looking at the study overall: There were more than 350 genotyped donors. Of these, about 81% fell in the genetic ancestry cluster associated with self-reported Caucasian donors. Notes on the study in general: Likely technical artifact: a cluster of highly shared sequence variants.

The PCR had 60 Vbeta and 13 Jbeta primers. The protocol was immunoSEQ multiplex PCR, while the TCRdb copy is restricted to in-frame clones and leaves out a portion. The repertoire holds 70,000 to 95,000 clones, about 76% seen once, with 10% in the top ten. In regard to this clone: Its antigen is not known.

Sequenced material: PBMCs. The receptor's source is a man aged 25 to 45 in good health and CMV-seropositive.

CDR3 sequence reads: CASSLDVPGQGATVDYGYTF. CDR3 bases: TGTGCCAGCAGCTTAGATGTCCCCGGACAGGGGGCTACGGTAGACTATGGCTACACCTTC. The chain is built from TRBV7-6 and TRBJ1-2, with 11 nucleotides matching TRBD1. Trimming took 1 base from V and 3 from J; bases not matched to a gene: 16. Per germline, CDR1 SGHVS and CDR2 FNYEAQ. The CDR3 has 20 amino acids.